This T cell receptor beta chain was sequenced for a study of blood T cell repertoires in COVID-19. About the study: Nucleic acid was either cDNA or gDNA, and it came from T cells, B-cell-depleted T cells, or PBMCs.

Assay: immunoSEQ multiplex PCR; the TCRdb copy retains only in-frame clones and omits some. The top ten hold 1.5% of the sample, which has around 220,000 clones, about 91% seen once. This clone came up a few times. Sequencing used peripheral blood. This TCR was sampled from a man aged 18-30 years with active or convalescent COVID-19.

The CDR3, as DNA: TGTGCCAGCAGCTCCGCCCCTACAGGGTTTCAGCCCCAGCATTTT. This sequence encodes CASSSAPTGFQPQHF. The chain employs TRBV21-1 and TRBJ1-5; the table calls TRBD1, which could not be checked here. TRBV21-1 is a known pseudogene. CDR3 length: 15 amino acids.